The present entry profiles one T cell receptor (beta chain) with its context. The data are from a study of blood T cell repertoires in COVID-19. Study overall: COVID-19 samples collected from the United States, Italy and Spain covered acute and convalescent phases.

Profiled with immunoSEQ multiplex PCR; TCRdb holds only in-frame clones, not every one. The sample carries just over 90,000 clones, more than 75% recorded once. Trimming pared 5 bases from V and 5 bases from J, leaving 15 bases between. CDR1 is SEHNR, CDR2 FQNEAQ, per germline (reference sequence). This CDR3 has 15 amino acids. Sequenced input: peripheral blood. This sequence joins TRBV7-9 and TRBJ1-4, with a tentative D call TRBD1 (5 bases). The sequence derives from a man between 65 and 80 years old with acute or convalescent COVID-19. The CDR3 region is CASSPVQGKNEKLFF. Here the CDR3 DNA reads TGTGCCAGCAGCCCAGTGCAGGGTAAAAATGAAAAACTGTTTTTT.